This TCR beta chain derives from a study of identical twins. Findings of the study overall: Partial confounding of zero-insertion analyses by invariant MAIT and iNKT cells was possible.

A universal primer site was added by template switching, and unique molecular identifiers were carried by the cDNA. TCRdb reanalysed the 5' RACE reads using MiXCR and keeps one entry per CDR3 protein. Altogether 500,000 to 650,000 distinct CDR3 sequences are present, 7% to 7.5% being singletons, with the ten largest covering 1.6%. With regard to this clonotype: Its antigen is unidentified.

These sequences were also reported in another study, on yellow fever vaccine responses in identical twins.

Sequenced: PBMCs. This TCR was sampled from a woman aged 18-30 years in good health.

For the CDR3, the DNA is TGTGCCAGCAGCCTGGCGGGCATTAATTCACCCCTCCACTTT. This gives the protein CASSLAGINSPLHF. This chain connects TRBV13 to TRBJ1-6, with no clear D. CDR1 and CDR2 (germline): PRHDT, FYEKMQ (reference sequence). This CDR3 spans 14 amino acids. Trimming cost V 5 bases and J 6 bases, with 11 bases left between them.